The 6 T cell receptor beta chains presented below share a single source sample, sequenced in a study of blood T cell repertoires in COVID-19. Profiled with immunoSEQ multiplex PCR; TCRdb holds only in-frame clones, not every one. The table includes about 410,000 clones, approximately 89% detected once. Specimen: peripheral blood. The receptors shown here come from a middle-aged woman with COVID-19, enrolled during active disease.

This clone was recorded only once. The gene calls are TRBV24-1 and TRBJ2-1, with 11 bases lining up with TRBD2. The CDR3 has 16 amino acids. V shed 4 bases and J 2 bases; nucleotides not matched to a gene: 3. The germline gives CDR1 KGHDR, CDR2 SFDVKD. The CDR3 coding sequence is TGTGCCACCAGTGACATGACTAGCGGGGCCTACAATGAGCAGTTCTTC. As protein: CATSDMTSGAYNEQFF.

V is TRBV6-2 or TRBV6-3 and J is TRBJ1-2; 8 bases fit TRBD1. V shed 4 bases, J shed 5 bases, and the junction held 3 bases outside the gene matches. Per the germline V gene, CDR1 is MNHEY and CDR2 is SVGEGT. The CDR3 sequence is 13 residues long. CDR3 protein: CASSFQGAYGYTF. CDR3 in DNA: TGTGCCAGCAGTTTCCAGGGGGCGTATGGCTACACCTTC.

In nucleotides, the CDR3 is TGTGCTAGCCCGCTTGGGGACAGGGACGAGGACACCGGGGAGCTGTTTTTT. Encoded protein: CASPLGDRDEDTGELFF. The rearrangement joins TRBV7-7 to TRBJ2-2, with 9 bases identical to TRBD1. The germline V gene has CDR1 SSHAT and CDR2 FNYEAQ (reference sequence). CDR3 size: 17 residues.

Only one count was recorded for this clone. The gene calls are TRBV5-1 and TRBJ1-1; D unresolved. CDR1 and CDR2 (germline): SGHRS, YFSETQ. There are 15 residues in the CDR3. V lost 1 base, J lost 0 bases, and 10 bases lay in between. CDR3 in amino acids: CASSLFGGMNTEAFF. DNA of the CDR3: TGCGCCAGCAGCTTGTTTGGCGGAATGAACACTGAAGCTTTCTTT.

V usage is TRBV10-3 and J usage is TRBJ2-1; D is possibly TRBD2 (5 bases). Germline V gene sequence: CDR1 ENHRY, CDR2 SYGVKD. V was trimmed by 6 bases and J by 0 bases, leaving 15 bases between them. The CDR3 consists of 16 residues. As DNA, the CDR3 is TGTGCCATCAGCCCTTCCACGGCGGGCTCCTACAATGAGCAGTTCTTC. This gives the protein CAISPSTAGSYNEQFF.

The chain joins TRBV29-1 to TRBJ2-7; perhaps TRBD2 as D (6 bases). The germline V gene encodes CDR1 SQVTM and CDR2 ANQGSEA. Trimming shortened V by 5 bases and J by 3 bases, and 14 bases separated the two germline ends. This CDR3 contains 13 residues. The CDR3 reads CSVYGGGNYEQYF. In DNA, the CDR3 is TGCAGCGTTTATGGTGGGGGGAACTACGAGCAGTACTTC.